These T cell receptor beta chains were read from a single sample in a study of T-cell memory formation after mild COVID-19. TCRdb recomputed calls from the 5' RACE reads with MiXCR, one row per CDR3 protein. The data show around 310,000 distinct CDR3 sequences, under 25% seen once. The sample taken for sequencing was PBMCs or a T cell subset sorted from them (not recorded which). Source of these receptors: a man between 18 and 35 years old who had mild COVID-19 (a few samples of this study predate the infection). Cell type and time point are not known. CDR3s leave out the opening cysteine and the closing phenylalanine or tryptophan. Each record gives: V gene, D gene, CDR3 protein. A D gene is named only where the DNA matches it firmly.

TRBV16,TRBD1,ASSHRQGREPQH
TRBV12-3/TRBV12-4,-,ASSTAQGRSPLH
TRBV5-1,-,ASSTGANTEAF
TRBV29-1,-,SAEGSGSTDTQY
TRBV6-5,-,ATKGGTDTQY
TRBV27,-,ASSPRLEPNEQF
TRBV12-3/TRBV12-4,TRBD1,ASSVGTGVIWGANVLT
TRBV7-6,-,ASSPRGWEETQY
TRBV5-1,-,ASSLAPGSNEQF
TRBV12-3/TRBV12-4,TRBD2,ASRGTSGYTDTQY
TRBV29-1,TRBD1,SVAGTDLQYNEQF
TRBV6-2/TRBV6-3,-,ASSPSSSGANVLT
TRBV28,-,ASSPTDRTYGYT
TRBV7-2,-,ASSPSRTTDTQY
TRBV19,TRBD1,ASKGDRATQY
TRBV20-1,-,SARAEFNSPLH
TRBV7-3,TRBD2,ASSLTSLAGFTDTQY
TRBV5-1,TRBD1,ASSQGQTANYGYT
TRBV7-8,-,ASSLPGVTQY
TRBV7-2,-,ASRLGELGLIITDTQY
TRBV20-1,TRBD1,SAIPLGDSSYGYT
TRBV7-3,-,ASSLDGGSNEQF
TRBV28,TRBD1,ASSRGQQKNIQY
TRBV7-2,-,ASSLEREGEAF
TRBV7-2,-,ASNYRLASIQY
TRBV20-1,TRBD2,SARGPLAVKYNEQF
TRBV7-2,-,ASSPRMGETQY
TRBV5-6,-,ASSLGQFSNQPQH
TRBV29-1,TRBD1,SVLDRVKTQY
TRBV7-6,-,ASSLYPGAPTYNEQF
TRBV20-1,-,SAAGTTETQY
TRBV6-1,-,ASRLIVNTEAF
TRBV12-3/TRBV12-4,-,ASSPNGDGYT
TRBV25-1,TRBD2,ASRLAGGNEQF
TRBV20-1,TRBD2,SAGLAGYSEQF